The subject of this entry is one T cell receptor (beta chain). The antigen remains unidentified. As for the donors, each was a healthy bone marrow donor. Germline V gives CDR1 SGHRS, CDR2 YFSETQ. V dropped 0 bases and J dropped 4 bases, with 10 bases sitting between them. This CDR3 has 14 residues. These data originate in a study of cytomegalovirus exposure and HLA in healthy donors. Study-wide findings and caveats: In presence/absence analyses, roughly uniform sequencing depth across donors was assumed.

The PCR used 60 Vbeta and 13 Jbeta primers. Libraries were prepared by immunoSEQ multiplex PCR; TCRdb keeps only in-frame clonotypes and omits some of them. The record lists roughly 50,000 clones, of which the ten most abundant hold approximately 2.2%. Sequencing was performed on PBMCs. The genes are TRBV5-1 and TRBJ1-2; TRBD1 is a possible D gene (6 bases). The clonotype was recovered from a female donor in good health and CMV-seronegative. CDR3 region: CASSLDGQSYGYTF. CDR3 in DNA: TGCGCCAGCAGCTTGGACGGACAGTCCTATGGCTACACCTTC.